This T cell receptor (beta chain) was identified in a study of T cells in Graves' hyperthyroidism and ophthalmopathy. The V end was cut by 3 bases, the J end by 5 bases, with 11 bases between. Germline CDR1 reads SNHLY; CDR2 reads FYNNEI. The CDR3 extends over 14 amino acids. This clonotype appeared many times. Not enrolled were patients with uncontrolled infection, other autoimmune disease, pregnancy or lactation. Researchers amplified the TCR beta CDR3 regions from RNA transcripts. During a first-round RT-PCR of the TCR CDR3, the HTBI primer set was used. From the multiplex PCR reads, TCRdb called clonotypes with MiXCR, one entry per CDR3 protein. The repertoire consists of a few hundred thousand distinct CDR3 sequences, with around 14% occurring once and the leading ten covering 5.8%.

This receptor was identified in a woman aged 25 to 39 with Graves' hyperthyroidism that later progressed to Graves' ophthalmopathy. J is TRBJ1-5 and V is TRBV2; D uncertain. The sequenced sample was blood. The CDR3, as DNA: TGTGCCAGCAGTGAGGACGGAAGTTATCAGCCCCAGCATTTT. It encodes CASSEDGSYQPQHF.